Presented here are 10 T cell receptor beta chains from one specimen sequenced in a study of vaccination and CD4 T cells after COVID-19 (dated by TCRdb to between 2021 and 2024). The treatment or condition label here, explained by the study, means: roughly 10-day PBMC culture with coronavirus spike peptide pools or control peptides (ViraFEST assay). Their recognized antigens are unknown. The library was prepared using PCR. The run used an Illumina iSeq 100. TCR sequencing of DNA from cultured CD4+ T cells used the Oncomine TCR Beta short-read assay at the Johns Hopkins FTIC core. Starting from the raw public reads, TCRdb applied fastp trimming at Q25, assembled clones with MiXCR and retained in-frame beta chains. All rows with the same CDR3 protein become a single entry with the most common DNA and genes. This sample gives approximately 19,000 distinct CDR3 sequences in total; around 60% of them show up just once. 7.5% to 9.5% of the sample is in the top ten clones.

Sequencing was performed on CD4+ T cells from blood, cultured in vitro. The source of these receptors is a human donor who had recovered from COVID-19.

V is TRBV20-1 and J is TRBJ2-1; possible D gene TRBD2, 6 bases. The CDR3 loop spans 17 amino acids. Trimming took off 6 bases at V and 1 base at J, with 22 bases between the two ends. Germline CDR1 is DFQATT and CDR2 is SNEGSKA (reference sequence). The CDR3 protein is CSAQRAGQLLSYNEQFF. CDR3 nucleotide sequence: TGCAGTGCCCAAAGGGCGGGGCAGCTCCTTTCCTACAATGAGCAGTTCTTC.

The gene calls are TRBV11-3 and TRBJ1-5; 7 bases fit TRBD1. V shed 6 bases, J shed 7 bases, and the junction held 9 bases outside the gene matches. This CDR3 is 14 amino acids long. Germline-derived CDR1 and CDR2 are SGHNT and YENEEA. The CDR3 DNA follows: TGTGCCAGCAGTACAACAGGGGACGGGCAGCCCCAGCATTTT. Its translation: CASSTTGDGQPQHF.

This clonotype has more than one count but fewer than ten. The chain has TRBV15 and TRBJ2-1; D gene ambiguous. This CDR3 spans 15 amino acids. The germline V and J ends were trimmed by 2 bases and 8 bases, with 16 bases remaining between them. Germline lookup yields CDR1 LNHNV and CDR2 YYDKDF (reference sequence). The CDR3 nucleotides are TGTGCCACCAGCAGACCTTTTTTCAGAGGCTATGAGCAGTTCTTC. It encodes CATSRPFFRGYEQFF.

The DNA for the CDR3 is TGTGCCATCAGTGAGTCGGACAGACGGGAGACCCAGTACTTC. This translates into CAISESDRRETQYF. V usage is TRBV10-3 and J usage is TRBJ2-5, with TRBD1 as a possible D gene (6 bases). This CDR3 comprises 14 residues. V was cut by 0 bases and J by 5 bases, with 10 bases left in between. The germline gives CDR1 ENHRY, CDR2 SYGVKD.

The chain uses TRBV2 and TRBJ2-2; tentative D call: TRBD1 (5 bases). The V end was cut by 2 bases, the J end by 5 bases, with 15 bases between. The CDR3 runs to 16 residues. From germline, CDR1 is SNHLY and CDR2 FYNNEI. CDR3 nucleotide sequence: TGTGCCAGCAGTGAACGGTCCAGGGTGGGTACCGGGGAGCTGTTTTTT. Translating it yields CASSERSRVGTGELFF.

The chain combines TRBV20-1 with TRBJ1-5, with 9 bases matching TRBD1. The germline gives CDR1 DFQATT, CDR2 SNEGSKA (reference sequence). This CDR3 region has 18 residues. The V gene end was trimmed by 3 bases and the J gene end by 3 bases; junction bases not matched to a gene: 15. This chain's CDR3 is CSASGGTGSTFFNQPQHF. The DNA for the CDR3 is TGCAGTGCTAGCGGCGGGACAGGGTCAACCTTTTTCAATCAGCCCCAGCATTTT.

The chain recombines TRBV19 with TRBJ1-2; D remains ambiguous. V gave up 3 bases and J gave up 7 bases, with 18 bases separating them. CDR1 and CDR2 from the germline V gene are LNHDA and SQIVND (reference sequence). CDR3 length equals 15 residues. CDR3: CASSIEVWGDGGYTF. Here the CDR3 DNA reads TGTGCCAGTAGTATTGAAGTCTGGGGAGATGGTGGCTACACCTTC.

The count of this clonotype is one. The rearrangement uses TRBV6-2 or TRBV6-3 and TRBJ2-1; 7 bases match TRBD2. CDR1 is MNHEY and CDR2 is SVGEGT in the germline V gene. This CDR3 has 15 amino acids. With 0 bases clipped from V and 7 bases from J, the junction kept 6 bases outside the gene matches. As DNA, the CDR3 is TGTGCCAGCAGTTACTCGCCGTCAGCGGGGAATGAGCAGTTCTTC. Translating gives CASSYSPSAGNEQFF.

The CDR3 nucleotides are TGTGCCAGCAGTTACTCTGGCGGATCCTCCTACGAGCAGTACTTC. Translation gives CASSYSGGSSYEQYF. This sequence joins TRBV6-2 or TRBV6-3 and TRBJ2-7; D is ambiguous. The CDR3 has 15 residues. Germline-derived CDR1 and CDR2 are MNHEY and SVGEGT. The germline V and J ends were trimmed by 0 bases and 0 bases, with 9 bases remaining between them.

A single count supports this clonotype. The chain uses TRBV6-5 and TRBJ2-5; 7 bases map to TRBD1. CDR3 length equals 15 residues. V lost 0 bases and J lost 5; bases outside the gene matches: 6. Germline-derived CDR1 and CDR2 are MNHEY and SVGAGI. The CDR3 loop is CASSYSVQGLETQYF. The CDR3 DNA is TGTGCCAGCAGTTACTCGGTACAGGGGTTGGAGACCCAGTACTTC.